A selection of T cell receptor beta chains follows, all from one sample in a study of radiation and T cells in renal cell carcinoma. Profiled with immunoSEQ multiplex PCR; TCRdb holds only in-frame clones, not every one. The data show around 140,000 clones, 88% seen once. The material was blood, obtained from a patient whose treatment included radiotherapy and nephrectomy. These receptors came from a woman aged 65 to 85 with renal cell carcinoma. The CDR3 runs from the conserved cysteine through the conserved F or W. Each record gives: clone size, D gene, J gene, V gene, CDR3 DNA, CDR3 protein. The D gene is left open where the match is weak. Rows may omit the clone size; those that give it use once, few, many or a size class.

clone_size: .; d_call: .; j_call: TRBJ1-5; v_call: TRBV7-9; cdr3_nt: TGTGCCAGCAGCTTAAGGGGTATGCCCCAGCATTTT; cdr3_aa: CASSLRGMPQHF
clone_size: .; d_call: .; j_call: TRBJ2-5; v_call: TRBV7-8; cdr3_nt: TGTGCCAGCAGCTTAGCCGCCAGACAAGAGACCCAGTACTTC; cdr3_aa: CASSLAARQETQYF
clone_size: .; d_call: TRBD2; j_call: TRBJ2-3; v_call: TRBV10-3; cdr3_nt: TGTGCCATCAGTGTGTCTAGCGGGGCCACAGATACGCAGTATTTT; cdr3_aa: CAISVSSGATDTQYF
clone_size: .; d_call: TRBD1; j_call: TRBJ1-1; v_call: TRBV19; cdr3_nt: TGTGCCAGTAGGTACAGGGGGAACACTGAAGCTTTCTTT; cdr3_aa: CASRYRGNTEAFF
clone_size: .; d_call: .; j_call: TRBJ1-1; v_call: TRBV9; cdr3_nt: TGTGCCAGCAGCGGATTATTTAGCACTGAAGCTTTCTTT; cdr3_aa: CASSGLFSTEAFF
clone_size: .; d_call: .; j_call: TRBJ2-3; v_call: TRBV4-2; cdr3_nt: TGTGCCAGCAGCCAAGATATACTGACAGATACGCAGTATTTT; cdr3_aa: CASSQDILTDTQYF
clone_size: few; d_call: .; j_call: TRBJ1-1; v_call: TRBV6-5; cdr3_nt: TGTGCCAGCAGTTACGTACAGGGTGAGACTGAAGCTTTCTTT; cdr3_aa: CASSYVQGETEAFF
clone_size: .; d_call: .; j_call: TRBJ2-7; v_call: TRBV5-1; cdr3_nt: TGCGCCAGCAGCCAGGGGACCCAAATTTGGGAGCAGTACTTC; cdr3_aa: CASSQGTQIWEQYF
clone_size: once; d_call: .; j_call: TRBJ1-4; v_call: TRBV6-1; cdr3_nt: TGTGCCAGCCGGGGACCGGGGGGTGAAAAACTGTTTTTT; cdr3_aa: CASRGPGGEKLFF
clone_size: .; d_call: .; j_call: TRBJ2-7; v_call: TRBV6-5; cdr3_nt: TGTGCCAGCAGTTACGAAGGAATTGGGAAAGGGTACGAGCAGTACTTC; cdr3_aa: CASSYEGIGKGYEQYF
clone_size: once; d_call: .; j_call: TRBJ2-7; v_call: TRBV30; cdr3_nt: TGTGCCTGGAGTGGAGGGTCCTACGAGCAGTACTTC; cdr3_aa: CAWSGGSYEQYF
clone_size: .; d_call: .; j_call: TRBJ1-2; v_call: TRBV2; cdr3_nt: TGTGCCAGCAGTTACCAAGACAGTCTCTTCTACACCTTC; cdr3_aa: CASSYQDSLFYTF
clone_size: .; d_call: .; j_call: TRBJ2-5; v_call: TRBV6-6; cdr3_nt: TGTGCCAGCAGTCAAATGGGGGGGGCTACGGAGACCCAGTACTTC; cdr3_aa: CASSQMGGATETQYF
clone_size: .; d_call: .; j_call: TRBJ1-3; v_call: TRBV7-2; cdr3_nt: TGTGCCAGCAGCTTATCCTCAGGGGACTCTGGAAACACCATATATTTT; cdr3_aa: CASSLSSGDSGNTIYF
clone_size: .; d_call: .; j_call: TRBJ1-1; v_call: TRBV30; cdr3_nt: TGTGCCTGGAGTGTAACAGCGGGGGGCACTGAAGCTTTCTTT; cdr3_aa: CAWSVTAGGTEAFF
clone_size: once; d_call: .; j_call: TRBJ2-2; v_call: TRBV30; cdr3_nt: TGTGCCTGGAGTGTATCGGCGGCGAACACCGGGGAGCTGTTTTTT; cdr3_aa: CAWSVSAANTGELFF
clone_size: .; d_call: TRBD1; j_call: TRBJ1-2; v_call: TRBV19; cdr3_nt: TGTGCCAGTAGTATAGGGGGACAGGGCGTCTATGGCTACACCTTC; cdr3_aa: CASSIGGQGVYGYTF
clone_size: .; d_call: TRBD2; j_call: TRBJ2-7; v_call: TRBV6-1; cdr3_nt: TGTGCCAGCACAATTTCGACGGGGGGGGAGTACGAGCAGTACTTC; cdr3_aa: CASTISTGGEYEQYF
clone_size: .; d_call: .; j_call: TRBJ1-5; v_call: TRBV7-2; cdr3_nt: TGTGCCAGCAGCTTCGACGGGAGCGTAGATCAGCCCCAGCATTTT; cdr3_aa: CASSFDGSVDQPQHF
clone_size: .; d_call: .; j_call: TRBJ2-5; v_call: TRBV19; cdr3_nt: TGTGCCAGTAGTCCCGGGACAAGCAGAACTCAAGAGACCCAGTACTTC; cdr3_aa: CASSPGTSRTQETQYF
clone_size: .; d_call: .; j_call: TRBJ2-7; v_call: TRBV27; cdr3_nt: TGTGCCAGCAGTTTCCTCCTCGGCGGGGAGTGGGGCGAGCAGTACTTC; cdr3_aa: CASSFLLGGEWGEQYF
clone_size: .; d_call: .; j_call: TRBJ1-2; v_call: TRBV7-2; cdr3_nt: TGTGCCAGCAGCTTAGTTGCTGGCTACACCTTC; cdr3_aa: CASSLVAGYTF
clone_size: few; d_call: .; j_call: TRBJ2-6; v_call: TRBV6-5; cdr3_nt: TGTGCCAGCCTTAAGAGAGGGGCCAACGTCCTGACTTTC; cdr3_aa: CASLKRGANVLTF
clone_size: .; d_call: TRBD2; j_call: TRBJ2-1; v_call: TRBV10-3; cdr3_nt: TGTGCCATCAGTGGGGAGTCGTTACGGGGGGGCAGTGAGCAGTTCTTC; cdr3_aa: CAISGESLRGGSEQFF
clone_size: .; d_call: TRBD1; j_call: TRBJ2-1; v_call: TRBV19; cdr3_nt: TGTGCCAGTAGGGGGACAGATTACAATGAGCAGTTCTTC; cdr3_aa: CASRGTDYNEQFF
clone_size: .; d_call: TRBD1; j_call: TRBJ2-1; v_call: TRBV6-1; cdr3_nt: TGTGCCAGCAGTGCCGGGACAGGGGGACTCAATGAGCAGTTCTTC; cdr3_aa: CASSAGTGGLNEQFF
clone_size: once; d_call: TRBD1; j_call: TRBJ2-5; v_call: TRBV2; cdr3_nt: TGTGCCAGCAGGACAGGGGAGGTGACCCAGTACTTC; cdr3_aa: CASRTGEVTQYF
clone_size: .; d_call: TRBD2; j_call: TRBJ2-2; v_call: TRBV2; cdr3_nt: TGTGCCAGCAGTGAGTTAGCGGGGGGTTGGACCGGGGAGCTGTTTTTT; cdr3_aa: CASSELAGGWTGELFF
clone_size: .; d_call: .; j_call: TRBJ1-5; v_call: TRBV30; cdr3_nt: TGTGCCTGGAGTGTAAAGACAGGAGGGGGGAATCAGCCCCAGCATTTT; cdr3_aa: CAWSVKTGGGNQPQHF
clone_size: .; d_call: .; j_call: TRBJ1-6; v_call: TRBV19; cdr3_nt: TGTGCCAGTAGTATCCAGGATTCACCCCTCCACTTT; cdr3_aa: CASSIQDSPLHF
clone_size: .; d_call: TRBD1; j_call: TRBJ2-2; v_call: TRBV6-6; cdr3_nt: TGTGCCAGCACTCCGGACAGGGGTAGGACCGGGGAGCTGTTTTTT; cdr3_aa: CASTPDRGRTGELFF
clone_size: few; d_call: TRBD1; j_call: TRBJ1-2; v_call: TRBV10-3; cdr3_nt: TGTGCCATCCATCCGGACAGGGTCGACGGCTACACCTTC; cdr3_aa: CAIHPDRVDGYTF
clone_size: .; d_call: TRBD1; j_call: TRBJ1-1; v_call: TRBV7-6; cdr3_nt: TGTGCCAGCAGTCGGACAGGGGTGGAGACTGAAGCTTTCTTT; cdr3_aa: CASSRTGVETEAFF
clone_size: .; d_call: TRBD1; j_call: TRBJ2-1; v_call: TRBV29-1; cdr3_nt: TGCAGCGCTGGGACAGTCTACAATGAGCAGTTCTTC; cdr3_aa: CSAGTVYNEQFF
clone_size: .; d_call: .; j_call: TRBJ2-7; v_call: TRBV7-6; cdr3_nt: TGTGCCAGCAGCTTAGCGTCCAGTCCCTCCGCCTACGAGCAGTACTTC; cdr3_aa: CASSLASSPSAYEQYF
clone_size: .; d_call: .; j_call: TRBJ2-1; v_call: TRBV28; cdr3_nt: TGTGCCACTCAGGGGAGGGCCTACAATGAGCAGTTCTTC; cdr3_aa: CATQGRAYNEQFF
clone_size: .; d_call: .; j_call: TRBJ1-3; v_call: TRBV5-1; cdr3_nt: TGCGCCAGCAGCTCGACAGGCGACACCATATATTTT; cdr3_aa: CASSSTGDTIYF
clone_size: .; d_call: .; j_call: TRBJ1-5; v_call: TRBV5-3; cdr3_nt: TGTGCCAGAGAAGACAGAGATCAGCCCCAGCATTTT; cdr3_aa: CAREDRDQPQHF
clone_size: .; d_call: .; j_call: TRBJ1-2; v_call: TRBV28; cdr3_nt: TGTGCCAGCAACAGAAAGGTTGATGGCTACACCTTC; cdr3_aa: CASNRKVDGYTF
clone_size: .; d_call: .; j_call: TRBJ1-6; v_call: TRBV2; cdr3_nt: TGTGCCAGCAGTGATAGTGTAGGACTAAATTCACCCCTCCACTTT; cdr3_aa: CASSDSVGLNSPLHF
clone_size: .; d_call: .; j_call: TRBJ1-1; v_call: TRBV2; cdr3_nt: TGTGCCAGCCTGCCGATGAACACTGAAGCTTTCTTT; cdr3_aa: CASLPMNTEAFF
clone_size: .; d_call: TRBD1; j_call: TRBJ2-2; v_call: TRBV28; cdr3_nt: TGTGCCAGCAGTTTACCCAACCTGGGACAGGGGTTTAACCCCGGGGAGCTGTTTTTT; cdr3_aa: CASSLPNLGQGFNPGELFF